The 24 T cell receptor beta chains listed next were all sequenced from one sample in a study of vaccination effects on CD4 cells after COVID-19. Only in-frame clones appear in the TCRdb table, and some are missing; sequencing was by immunoSEQ multiplex PCR. The sample contains under 40,000 clones, approximately 63% of which appear only once. No antigen has been identified for these receptors. Following a roughly 11-day culture, CD4+ T cells were purified. Sample: CD4+ T cells from PBMCs cultured without peptide, taken before COVID-19 vaccination. These receptors came from a human donor who received a COVID-19 vaccine.

The gene calls are TRBV6-5 and TRBJ2-5, with TRBD2 identical over 11 bases. The ends lost 7 bases at V and 4 bases at J; junction bases unmatched: 8. CDR3 length: 15 amino acids. The germline V gene encodes CDR1 MNHEY and CDR2 SVGAGI. This CDR3 reads CASTTWGTSGETQYF. As DNA, the CDR3 is TGTGCCAGCACCACTTGGGGGACTAGCGGAGAGACCCAGTACTTC.

The chain recombines TRBV5-1 with TRBJ2-5; 10 bases agree with TRBD1. The V gene end was trimmed by 4 bases and the J gene end by 3 bases; junction bases not matched to a gene: 15. The germline V gene has CDR1 SGHRS and CDR2 YFSETQ. The CDR3 loop spans 18 amino acids. CDR3 sequence: CASSNPGTGVRREETQYF. The CDR3 bases are TGCGCCAGCAGCAATCCCGGGACAGGGGTCCGGAGGGAAGAGACCCAGTACTTC.

This clone was seen a few times. The chain combines TRBV4-1 with TRBJ2-2; D remains ambiguous. Germline V CDR1 and CDR2: MGHRA, YSYEKL. V lost 1 base to trimming and J lost 7 bases, with 7 bases between them. The CDR3 sequence is 13 residues long. The CDR3 DNA follows: TGCGCCAGCAGCCAAGTGGCGAACGGGGAGCTGTTTTTT. Protein product: CASSQVANGELFF.

The rearrangement uses TRBV30 and TRBJ1-2, with 9 bases identical to TRBD1. The V gene's germline CDR1 is GTSNPN and CDR2 SVGIG (reference sequence). The CDR3 length is 12 residues. V shed 0 bases and J 12 bases; nucleotides not matched to a gene: 5. CDR3 residues: CAWSVGGQGHTF. For the CDR3, the DNA is TGTGCCTGGAGTGTAGGGGGACAGGGCCACACCTTC.

J is TRBJ1-3 and V is TRBV6-5; maybe TRBD1 (6 bases). The CDR3 covers 15 residues. V lost 7 bases to trimming and J lost 0 bases, with 13 bases between them. The germline CDR1 and CDR2 sequences are MNHEY and SVGAGI. This chain's CDR3 is CASIRQGISGNTIYF. The CDR3 region has the DNA TGTGCCAGCATTCGGCAGGGGATCTCTGGAAACACCATATATTTT.

This clone showed up just a few times. The chain carries TRBV3-1 (or the pseudogene TRBV3-2) and TRBJ2-7; D call uncertain. V lost 5 bases and J lost 0, with 2 bases in between. CDR1 is LGHDT and CDR2 is YNNKEL in the germline V gene (reference sequence). The CDR3 is 11 residues long. The DNA for the CDR3 is TGTGCCAGCAGCGTCTCCTACGAGCAGTACTTC. Its protein is CASSVSYEQYF.

The gene calls are TRBV30 and TRBJ1-6; D is ambiguous. Germline values: CDR1 GTSNPN, CDR2 SVGIG (reference sequence). V lost 2 bases and J 5 bases, leaving 7 bases between the germline ends. The CDR3 contains 13 residues. The CDR3 loop is CAWSSSDNSPLHF. The CDR3 coding sequence is TGTGCCTGGAGTTCGTCTGATAATTCACCCCTCCACTTT.

This clone was seen just once. The chain is built from TRBV10-3 and TRBJ1-2, with 7 bases fitting TRBD1. The CDR3 runs to 13 residues. Germline V lookup: CDR1 ENHRY, CDR2 SYGVKD. V shed 10 bases, J shed 3 bases, and the junction held 8 bases outside the gene matches. CDR3: CATAPGTDYGYTF. CDR3 coding DNA: TGTGCCACAGCACCCGGGACAGACTATGGCTACACCTTC.

This clone was observed a handful of times. J is TRBJ1-6 and V is TRBV19; D is unclear. Deletions cut 6 bases from V and 0 bases from J, with 9 bases between. CDR1 and CDR2 (germline): LNHDA, SQIVND (reference sequence). This CDR3 spans 15 amino acids. The CDR3 sequence: CASSKTHSYNSPLHF. DNA for the CDR3: TGTGCCAGTAGCAAAACGCACTCCTATAATTCACCCCTCCACTTT.

The chain joins TRBV4-2 to TRBJ2-6; 15 bases are a match to TRBD2. The CDR3 runs 21 residues. CDR1 is LGHNA, CDR2 YNFKEQ, per germline. V lost 2 bases to trimming and J lost 1 base; unmatched junction nucleotides: 9. This chain's CDR3 is CASSQPPGLAGGPSGANVLTF. The DNA for the CDR3 is TGTGCCAGCAGCCAACCACCCGGACTAGCGGGGGGGCCTTCTGGGGCCAACGTCCTGACTTTC.

The gene calls are TRBV19 and TRBJ2-3; unclear D gene. CDR3 length: 16 residues. Germline CDR1 and CDR2: LNHDA and SQIVND (reference sequence). The germline V and J ends were trimmed by 6 bases and 0 bases, with 16 bases remaining between them. CDR3 residues: CASRSVMLSSTDTQYF. The CDR3 nucleotides are TGTGCCAGTAGGTCCGTCATGCTATCTAGCACAGATACGCAGTATTTT. The entire variable domain, with the rest obtained from reference TRBV19 and TRBJ2-3, is as follows: DGGITQSPKYLFRKEGQNVTLSCEQNLNHDAMYWYRQDPGQGLRLIYYSQIVNDFQKGDIAEGYSVSREKKESFPLTVTSAQKNPTAFYLCASRSVMLSSTDTQYFGPGTRLTVL.

This chain connects TRBV25-1 to TRBJ2-3; TRBD2 aligns across 10 bases. Losses at the gene ends were 2 bases for V and 6 bases for J; bases not matched to a gene: 11. The CDR3 has 17 residues. The germline gives CDR1 MGHDK, CDR2 SYGVNS. The CDR3 nucleotides are TGTGCCAGCAGTGAAGGGGCCTGGGGAGCGGGGGGGGATACGCAGTATTTT. Residues: CASSEGAWGAGGDTQYF. Full variable domain (rest looked up from reference TRBV25-1 and TRBJ2-3): EADIYQTPRYLVIGTGKKITLECSQTMGHDKMYWYQQDPGMELHLIHYSYGVNSTEKGDLSSESTVSRIRTEHFPLTLESARPSHTSQYLCASSEGAWGAGGDTQYFGPGTRLTVL.

This clone appeared once. The gene calls are TRBV6-5 and TRBJ2-7; 7 bases are a match to TRBD2. The CDR3 sequence is 15 residues long. V shed 7 bases, J shed 1 base, and the junction held 10 bases outside the gene matches. Germline V CDR1 and CDR2: MNHEY, SVGAGI. The CDR3 DNA follows: TGTGCCAGCATGGGAGCGGGGACGCCTTCCTACGAGCAGTACTTC. This codes for CASMGAGTPSYEQYF.

The chain carries TRBV6-1 and TRBJ1-3, with unresolved D. This CDR3 region has 14 residues. V lost 2 bases, J lost 0 bases, and 5 bases lay in between. Per germline, CDR1 MNHNS and CDR2 SASEGT. CDR3 loop: CASSELSSGNTIYF. CDR3 DNA sequence: TGTGCCAGCAGTGAATTAAGCTCTGGAAACACCATATATTTT.

The rearrangement uses TRBV19 and TRBJ2-1, with TRBD1 matching over 7 bases. The CDR3 contains 18 residues. CDR1 and CDR2 (germline): LNHDA, SQIVND (reference sequence). Germline trimming cut 5 bases from V and 2 bases from J; bases unmatched to any gene: 15. The CDR3 DNA follows: TGTGCCAGTAGTCTAGGGGGCCTTCGGGGCCTAACCTACAATGAGCAGTTCTTC. Its translation: CASSLGGLRGLTYNEQFF.

This chain links TRBV24-1 with TRBJ1-2; D gene uncertain. The CDR3 totals 13 residues. Per the germline V gene, CDR1 is KGHDR and CDR2 is SFDVKD. The V end lost 4 bases, the J end lost 10 bases, and 15 bases lay between the germline ends. This CDR3 reads CATSEANPPPYTF. As DNA, the CDR3 is TGTGCCACCAGTGAAGCGAACCCACCCCCCTACACCTTC.

The rearrangement joins TRBV30 to TRBJ1-4; 7 nucleotides agree with TRBD1. V shed 0 bases and J 7 bases; nucleotides not matched to a gene: 17. The CDR3 covers 18 residues. Germline CDR1 GTSNPN, CDR2 SVGIG (reference sequence). CDR3 bases: TGTGCCTGGAGTGTACGCGGGGGCAGGGGGAAGAAGGGTGAAAAACTGTTTTTT. It yields the protein CAWSVRGGRGKKGEKLFF.

This clone rates as medium-sized (0.01 to 0.1%). This chain connects TRBV30 to TRBJ2-2; a possible D gene is TRBD2 (5 bases). This CDR3 comprises 15 residues. V lost 3 bases, J lost 0 bases, and 11 bases lay in between. Germline V gene sequence: CDR1 GTSNPN, CDR2 SVGIG (reference sequence). CDR3 protein: CAWSALGANTGELFF. The CDR3, as DNA: TGTGCCTGGAGCGCTCTCGGGGCGAACACCGGGGAGCTGTTTTTT.

This clone was seen just once. The V call is TRBV7-8, the J call TRBJ2-5; perhaps TRBD2 as D (6 bases). CDR1 is SGHVS, CDR2 FQNEAQ, per germline. The CDR3 has 13 amino acids. The V end was cut by 1 base, the J end by 5 bases, with 8 bases between. CDR3 sequence reads: CASSLDREETQYF. The DNA of the CDR3 is TGTGCCAGCAGCTTAGATCGGGAGGAGACCCAGTACTTC.

The chain links TRBV14 to TRBJ2-1; no clear D gene. Per germline, CDR1 SGHDN and CDR2 FVKESK. The CDR3 runs 11 residues. The V end was cut by 5 bases, the J end by 10 bases, with 9 bases between. The DNA of the CDR3 is TGTGCCAGCAGCTTCAGCCGGGAGCAGTTCTTC. It encodes CASSFSREQFF.

J is TRBJ2-2 and V is TRBV11-2; D gene uncertain. The CDR3 spans 15 residues. CDR1 SGHAT and CDR2 FQNNGV come from the germline V gene. Trimming took off 0 bases at V and 4 bases at J, with 9 bases between the two ends. CDR3 in DNA: TGTGCCAGCAGCTTAGAAGTCCATGGCACCGGGGAGCTGTTTTTT. It yields the protein CASSLEVHGTGELFF.

This clone came up a few times. J is TRBJ1-1 and V is TRBV3-1 (or the pseudogene TRBV3-2); D gene unclear. CDR1 and CDR2 from the germline V gene are LGHDT and YNNKEL (reference sequence). Deletions cut 8 bases from V and 0 bases from J, with 13 bases between. CDR3 length: 14 residues. The CDR3 nucleotides are TGTGCCAGCGACCGAGGTGGCCTGAACACTGAAGCTTTCTTT. It translates to CASDRGGLNTEAFF.

J is TRBJ2-5 and V is TRBV10-2; unclear D gene. Trimming took off 10 bases at V and 6 bases at J, with 21 bases between the two ends. The CDR3 contains 14 residues. Looked up from germline, CDR1 is WSHSY and CDR2 is SAAADI. CDR3 nucleotides: TGCGCCACCTCCCCCTCGGGTAGCCGCCAGACCCAGTACTTC. Its protein product is CATSPSGSRQTQYF.

The V gene is TRBV10-3, the J gene TRBJ1-6; no clear D. Trimming cost V 0 bases and J 6 bases, with 12 bases left between them. Looked up from germline, CDR1 is ENHRY and CDR2 is SYGVKD. This CDR3 comprises 16 residues. The CDR3 DNA reads TGTGCCATCAGTGAGTCCGAGGTGATGGGTAATTCACCCCTCCACTTT. Protein: CAISESEVMGNSPLHF.